These 9 T cell receptor beta chains came from one sample sequenced in a study of long-term antiretroviral therapy in people with HIV. Version v3.0 of the immunoSEQ assay was performed at survey level. Data came from immunoSEQ multiplex PCR; TCRdb stores just in-frame clones and leaves some out. Of tens of thousands of clones listed, more than 80% are singletons. The sequences come from unsorted PBMCs, collected 0.5 years before starting antiretroviral therapy. The receptors stem from a man between 40 and 49 years old with HIV.

This chain uses TRBV6-5 with TRBJ1-1; D may be TRBD1 (5 bases). The CDR3 runs 12 residues. Per the germline V gene, CDR1 is MNHEY and CDR2 is SVGAGI. CDR3 region: CRAGREDTEAFF. The CDR3 region has the DNA TGTAGAGCTGGCAGGGAGGACACTGAAGCTTTCTTT.

V gene TRBV18 combines with J gene TRBJ1-1; no firm D call. The CDR3 contains 14 residues. Per the germline V gene, CDR1 is KGHSH and CDR2 is LQKENI. The V end was cut by 4 bases, the J end by 1 base, with 10 bases between. CDR3 bases: TGTGCCAGCTCACGAGGCTCTCCGAACACTGAAGCTTTCTTT. Protein product: CASSRGSPNTEAFF.

The genes are TRBV7-8 and TRBJ2-7, with D unresolved. The CDR3 spans 14 residues. V gave up 5 bases and J gave up 0 bases, with 11 bases separating them. Germline V gene lookup returns CDR1 SGHVS and CDR2 FQNEAQ. For the CDR3, the DNA is TGTGCCAGCAGCCCGGACGGGCCCTCCTACGAGCAGTACTTC. Amino acids: CASSPDGPSYEQYF.

This chain's CDR3 is CASSRPGTEAFF. CDR3 nucleotides: TGCGCCAGCAGTCGACCAGGGACTGAAGCTTTCTTT. The V gene is TRBV5-1, the J gene TRBJ1-1; TRBD1 might be the D (5 bases). This CDR3 region has 12 residues. Germline CDR1 and CDR2: SGHRS and YFSETQ. V gave up 5 bases and J gave up 5 bases, with 10 bases separating them.

V and J are TRBV9 and TRBJ1-1; no clear D. Germline V gene data show CDR1 as SGDLS and CDR2 as YYNGEE. CDR3 size: 15 residues. V was trimmed by 1 base and J by 0 bases, leaving 10 bases between them. As DNA, the CDR3 is TGTGCCAGCAGCGTAACCCCCTCTCTGAACACTGAAGCTTTCTTT. It encodes CASSVTPSLNTEAFF.

The J gene is TRBJ1-2, the V gene TRBV6-5; no definite D call. The germline V and J ends were trimmed by 2 bases and 4 bases, with 8 bases remaining between them. Germline lookup yields CDR1 MNHEY and CDR2 SVGAGI. This CDR3 spans 13 amino acids. CDR3 sequence reads: CASSYGGSYGYTF. The CDR3 DNA sequence: TGTGCCAGCAGTTACGGCGGAAGCTATGGCTACACCTTC.

The V gene is TRBV18, the J gene TRBJ1-2; a possible D gene is TRBD1 (5 bases). The germline V and J ends were trimmed by 3 bases and 8 bases, with 16 bases remaining between them. Germline V gene sequence: CDR1 KGHSH, CDR2 LQKENI. This CDR3 region has 14 residues. CDR3 amino acids: CASSPPGPLVGYTF. The CDR3 nucleotides read TGTGCCAGCTCACCCCCGGGACCGCTTGTCGGCTACACCTTC.

This sequence joins TRBV6-1 and TRBJ2-7, with 9 bases lining up with TRBD2. The germline gives CDR1 MNHNS, CDR2 SASEGT. V trimming: 3 bases; J trimming: 1 base; junction bases outside the gene matches: 1. This CDR3 spans 14 amino acids. The CDR3 region has the DNA TGTGCCAGCAGTGACCTAGCGGGGTCCTACGAGCAGTACTTC. This translates into CASSDLAGSYEQYF.

The CDR3 is CASSIGQGGGEAFF. CDR3 sequence (DNA): TGTGCCAGCTCGATCGGACAGGGGGGAGGTGAAGCTTTCTTT. The chain is built from TRBV9 and TRBJ1-1, with 10 bases fitting TRBD1. Germline-derived CDR1 and CDR2 are SGDLS and YYNGEE. V lost 7 bases, J lost 7 bases, and 10 bases stayed unmatched. CDR3 length: 14 residues.